This TCR beta chain was retrieved from a study of PD-1 blockade in classical Hodgkin lymphoma. General observations from the study: Repertoire differences have undefined causes, possibly disease activity or prior therapy.

With 1 base clipped from V and 7 bases from J, the junction kept 3 bases outside the gene matches. Germline lookup yields CDR1 LGHNA and CDR2 YNFKEQ. The length of the CDR3 is 14 residues. Method: immunoSEQ multiplex PCR; TCRdb's copy keeps in-frame clones and lacks some. Of about 36,000 clones in the sample, about 70% were seen once. Every patient had relapsed following autologous stem cell transplantation, and cohorts differed in brentuximab vedotin exposure. This clone was seen only a few times. Its antigen remains unidentified. Sequences were derived from peripheral blood mononuclear cells (PBMCs), sampled before the second cycle of nivolumab. The chain combines TRBV4-2 with TRBJ1-1; 10 bases map to TRBD1. This receptor was obtained from a human donor with classical Hodgkin lymphoma. CDR3 DNA: TGTGCCAGCAGCCAAGGACAGGGGGCTAGTGAAGCTTTCTTT. It yields the protein CASSQGQGASEAFF.